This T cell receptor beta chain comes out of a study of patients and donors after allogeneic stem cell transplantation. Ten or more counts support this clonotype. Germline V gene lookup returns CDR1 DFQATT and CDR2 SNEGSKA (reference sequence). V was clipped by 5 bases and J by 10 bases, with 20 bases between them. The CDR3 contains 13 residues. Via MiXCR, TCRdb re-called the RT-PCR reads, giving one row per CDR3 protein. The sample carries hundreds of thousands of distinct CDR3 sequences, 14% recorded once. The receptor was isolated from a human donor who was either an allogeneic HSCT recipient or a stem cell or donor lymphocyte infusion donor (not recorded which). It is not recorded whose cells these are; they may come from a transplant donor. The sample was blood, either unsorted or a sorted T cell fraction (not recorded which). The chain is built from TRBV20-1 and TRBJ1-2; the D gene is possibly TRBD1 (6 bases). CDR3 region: CSAPAGTLDDYTF. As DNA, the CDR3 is TGCAGTGCTCCAGCCGGGACACTGGATGACTACACCTTC.